Below, 16 T cell receptor beta chains from the same sample are listed, as sequenced in a study of graft-versus-host responses after intestinal transplantation. Their antigen targets remain unknown. TCRdb keeps only in-frame clones here, not all; method: immunoSEQ multiplex PCR. The sample yields roughly 110,000 clones, approximately 94% seen once. Source: unstimulated CD4+ T cells sorted from spleen or lymph node cells, taken before transplant. The source of these receptors is a human donor who was the organ donor for an intestinal transplant.

The genes are TRBV7-2 and TRBJ2-1; TRBD2 aligns across 9 bases. The CDR3 contains 16 residues. Germline V gives CDR1 SGHTA, CDR2 FQGNSA. J lost 3 bases, V lost 1 base, and 4 bases had no gene match. CDR3 coding DNA: TGTGCCAGCAGCTTAGTAGCGGGAGCAAACTACAATGAGCAGTTCTTC. It encodes CASSLVAGANYNEQFF.

This clone showed up just once. The V gene is TRBV6-6, the J gene TRBJ1-5; D unclear. V was shortened by 4 bases and J by 5 bases, with 9 bases between the two germline ends. The CDR3 is made up of 13 amino acids. Per the germline V gene, CDR1 is MNHNY and CDR2 is SVGAGI (reference sequence). The CDR3 protein is CASSSNTDQPQHF. The DNA of the CDR3 is TGTGCCAGCAGTTCTAACACCGATCAGCCCCAGCATTTT.

The chain has TRBV10-3 and TRBJ2-2, with D perhaps matching TRBD2 (5 bases). Per germline, CDR1 ENHRY and CDR2 SYGVKD. V dropped 4 bases and J dropped 3 bases, with 12 bases sitting between them. The CDR3 runs 15 residues. CDR3 amino acids: CAISGTLPDTGELFF. CDR3 in DNA: TGTGCCATCAGTGGGACTTTACCGGACACCGGGGAGCTGTTTTTT.

The genes are TRBV18 and TRBJ1-1; 9 bases line up with TRBD1. Trimming took 0 bases from V and 1 from J; bases not matched to a gene: 3. Germline CDR1 is KGHSH and CDR2 is LQKENI. This CDR3 spans 16 amino acids. The CDR3 here is CASSPPTGGENTEAFF. CDR3 in DNA: TGTGCCAGCTCACCACCGACAGGGGGGGAGAACACTGAAGCTTTCTTT.

The chain combines TRBV7-2 with TRBJ2-7, with 9 bases matching TRBD2. V was clipped by 5 bases and J by 4 bases; unmatched bases: 9. Germline V gives CDR1 SGHTA, CDR2 FQGNSA. The CDR3 loop spans 15 amino acids. CDR3 coding DNA: TGTGCCAGCAGCCCTAGGGCGGGAGGGCGGTACGAGCAGTACTTC. It yields the protein CASSPRAGGRYEQYF. Full variable domain (outside the CDR3, taken from reference TRBV7-2 and TRBJ2-7): GAGVSQSPSNKVTEKGKDVELRCDPISGHTALYWYRQSLGQGLEFLIYFQGNSAPDKSGLPSDRFSAERTGGSVSTLTIQRTQQEDSAVYLCASSPRAGGRYEQYFGPGTRLTVT.

DNA for the CDR3: TGTGCCAGCAGCTTAGATCTAGGGCAGGCCTTCTACGAGCAGTACTTC. The encoded protein is CASSLDLGQAFYEQYF. The chain carries TRBV11-3 and TRBJ2-7; no clear D. Per germline, CDR1 SGHNT and CDR2 YENEEA. The CDR3 has 16 residues. V lost 0 bases to trimming and J lost 3 bases, with 15 bases between them.

The V gene is TRBV10-3, the J gene TRBJ2-3; D not certain. Germline CDR1 reads ENHRY; CDR2 reads SYGVKD. The CDR3 contains 12 residues. Trimming pared 8 bases from V and 8 bases from J, leaving 14 bases between. The CDR3 loop reads CAIWPGRGTQYF. The CDR3, as DNA: TGTGCCATCTGGCCCGGACGTGGTACGCAGTATTTT.

The chain has TRBV5-3 and TRBJ2-5; TRBD1 matches at 11 bases. TRBV5-3 is classed as an ORF, of uncertain function. This CDR3 spans 15 amino acids. After removal of 4 bases from V and 3 bases from J, the junction contained 5 bases not matched to a gene. The CDR3 bases are TGTGCCAGAAGCCCCCGGGACAGGGGGAAAGAGACCCAGTACTTC. Amino acid sequence: CARSPRDRGKETQYF.

The rearrangement uses TRBV7-2 and TRBJ2-2; D is undetermined. The CDR3 is made up of 13 amino acids. Germline CDR1 reads SGHTA; CDR2 reads FQGNSA. The V and J ends lost 4 bases and 4 bases respectively, with 7 bases between them. Here the CDR3 reads CASSSFTTGELFF. The CDR3 DNA reads as TGTGCCAGCAGCTCTTTTACCACCGGGGAGCTGTTTTTT.

The V gene is TRBV28, the J gene TRBJ2-7; D remains unclear. Trimming removed 3 bases from V and 4 bases from J, with 7 bases in between. This CDR3 has 12 amino acids. CDR1 and CDR2 from the germline V gene are MDHEN and SYDVKM. The CDR3 loop is CASSFFLYEQYF. DNA for the CDR3: TGTGCCAGCAGTTTCTTCTTGTACGAGCAGTACTTC. The complete variable domain, with remaining parts taken from reference TRBV28 and TRBJ2-7, reads DVKVTQSSRYLVKRTGEKVFLECVQDMDHENMFWYRQDPGLGLRLIYFSYDVKMKEKGDIPEGYSVSREKKERFSLILESASTNQTSMYLCASSFFLYEQYFGPGTRLTVT.

This clone was seen a single time. V usage is TRBV27 and J usage is TRBJ1-2, with a weak D call TRBD1 (6 bases). Germline-derived CDR1 and CDR2 are MNHEY and SMNVEV (reference sequence). There are 14 residues in the CDR3. The V end was cut by 5 bases, the J end by 7 bases, with 17 bases between. The CDR3 is CASSPTGDILGYTF. CDR3 coding DNA: TGTGCCAGCAGTCCCACCGGGGACATCCTTGGCTACACCTTC.

CDR3 amino acids: CASSLVAGGPFYEQYF. CDR3 coding DNA: TGCGCCAGCAGCTTGGTAGCGGGAGGACCCTTTTACGAGCAGTACTTC. The rearrangement links TRBV5-1 to TRBJ2-5, with 10 bases identical to TRBD2. Gene TRBJ2-7 matches the end of the DNA better, so the J call may be wrong. Germline CDR1 is SGHRS and CDR2 is YFSETQ. CDR3 size: 16 residues.

V gene TRBV9 combines with J gene TRBJ2-7; TRBD2 matches at 11 bases. Germline V gene data show CDR1 as SGDLS and CDR2 as YYNGEE. V lost 0 bases to trimming and J lost 3 bases; unmatched junction nucleotides: 2. The CDR3 runs 15 residues. CDR3 region: CASSVGSGRVYEQYF. The CDR3 coding sequence is TGTGCCAGCAGCGTAGGTAGCGGGAGGGTCTACGAGCAGTACTTC.

The V call is TRBV5-6, the J call TRBJ2-3, with a possible D match to TRBD2 (7 bases). The V gene lost 3 bases and the J gene lost 1 base, with 24 bases spanning the gap. The germline V gene encodes CDR1 SGHDT and CDR2 YYEEEE. The CDR3 totals 19 residues. CDR3 loop: CASSSGASGVALGTDTQYF. The CDR3, as DNA: TGTGCCAGCAGCTCAGGGGCTAGCGGAGTGGCCCTGGGCACAGATACGCAGTATTTT. The whole variable domain, remainder taken from reference TRBV5-6 and TRBJ2-3, is DAGVTQSPTHLIKTRGQQVTLRCSPKSGHDTVSWYQQALGQGPQFIFQYYEEEERQRGNFPDRFSGHQFPNYSSELNVNALLLGDSALYLCASSSGASGVALGTDTQYFGPGTRLTVL.

The J gene is TRBJ1-5, the V gene TRBV11-2; no clear D gene. The V and J ends lost 5 bases and 4 bases respectively, with 12 bases between them. The V gene's germline CDR1 is SGHAT and CDR2 FQNNGV. The CDR3 consists of 14 residues. CDR3 loop: CASSRTDVNQPQHF. The CDR3 DNA reads as TGTGCCAGCAGCCGGACGGACGTTAATCAGCCCCAGCATTTT.

This chain joins TRBV6-1 and TRBJ1-3; D possibly corresponds to TRBD1 (5 bases). The germline CDR1 and CDR2 sequences are MNHNS and SASEGT. The CDR3 is made up of 12 amino acids. Trimming left V 5 bases short and J 7 bases short, with 9 bases between. The CDR3 nucleotides are TGTGCCAGCAGTTCACCAGGGAACACCATATATTTT. This translates into CASSSPGNTIYF.